This entry lists 28 T cell receptor beta chains sequenced from one sample in a study of T cells in localized non-small cell lung cancer. Libraries were prepared by immunoSEQ multiplex PCR; TCRdb keeps only in-frame clonotypes and omits some of them. Altogether more than 40,000 clones are present, about 85% being singletons, with the ten largest covering 2% to 3%. Specimen: PBMCs, collected before any cancer treatment. These receptors all come from a man aged 35 to 69 with stage II lung adenocarcinoma.

The genes are TRBV5-4 and TRBJ2-3, with TRBD2 matching over 7 bases. J was trimmed by 5 bases and V by 4 bases; bases with no gene match: 10. Germline V gives CDR1 SGHNT, CDR2 YYREEE (reference sequence). The CDR3 consists of 15 residues. CDR3 in amino acids: CASSRTSDKGDTQYF. CDR3 coding DNA: TGTGCCAGCAGCAGAACTAGCGACAAAGGAGATACGCAGTATTTT.

This chain connects TRBV7-9 to TRBJ2-3, with TRBD2 identical over 7 bases. Germline CDR1 is SEHNR and CDR2 is FQNEAQ (reference sequence). CDR3 size: 16 residues. The V and J ends lost 5 bases and 3 bases, in that order; junction bases with no gene match: 11. This CDR3 is CASSPYTSEGTDTQYF. CDR3 sequence (DNA): TGTGCCAGCAGCCCCTACACTAGCGAGGGAACAGATACGCAGTATTTT.

The genes are TRBV9 and TRBJ1-1; 8 nucleotides match TRBD1. V lost 0 bases to trimming and J lost 5 bases; unmatched junction nucleotides: 6. Germline V gene data show CDR1 as SGDLS and CDR2 as YYNGEE. The CDR3 loop spans 15 amino acids. CDR3 DNA sequence: TGTGCCAGCAGCGTAGAGTGGACAGGGCGTACTGAAGCTTTCTTT. Protein sequence: CASSVEWTGRTEAFF.

This clone has just a few counts. The sample has other DNA sequences that encode this CDR3 too. This rearrangement joins TRBV5-6 to TRBJ1-5; D unresolved. Germline V gene data show CDR1 as SGHDT and CDR2 as YYEEEE. With 2 bases removed from V and 2 bases from J, the gap between germline ends came to 2 bases. The CDR3 runs 12 residues. CDR3 DNA sequence: TGTGCCAGCAGCTTAGGCAATCAGCCCCAGCATTTT. Its protein is CASSLGNQPQHF. The entire variable domain, with the rest obtained from reference TRBV5-6 and TRBJ1-5, is as follows: DAGVTQSPTHLIKTRGQQVTLRCSPKSGHDTVSWYQQALGQGPQFIFQYYEEEERQRGNFPDRFSGHQFPNYSSELNVNALLLGDSALYLCASSLGNQPQHFGDGTRLSIL.

The chain recombines TRBV27 with TRBJ2-5, with 8 positions matching TRBD1. Trimming at V came to 6 bases and at J to 0 bases, leaving 3 bases not matched to a gene. CDR3 size: 14 residues. Germline values: CDR1 MNHEY, CDR2 SMNVEV (reference sequence). The CDR3 bases are TGTGCCAGCAGCCACAGGGGGGACCAAGAGACCCAGTACTTC. This encodes CASSHRGDQETQYF.

The genes are TRBV5-4 and TRBJ1-6; D call uncertain. Trimming pared 2 bases from V and 8 bases from J, leaving 11 bases between. This CDR3 is 14 amino acids long. Germline-derived CDR1 and CDR2 are SGHNT and YYREEE (reference sequence). CDR3 region: CASSFQTRDSPLHF. In nucleotides, the CDR3 is TGTGCCAGCAGCTTCCAAACTCGGGATTCACCCCTCCACTTT.

Concerning this clone itself: Different DNA sequences within this sample yield the same CDR3. The rearrangement uses TRBV5-8 and TRBJ2-3; D remains unclear. V was shortened by 0 bases and J by 2 bases, with 13 bases between the two germline ends. Per the germline V gene, CDR1 is SGHTS and CDR2 is YDEGEE. The CDR3 length is 16 residues. The CDR3 DNA follows: TGTGCCAGCAGCTTGGTGAGGCAGAGAAACACAGATACGCAGTATTTT. It specifies CASSLVRQRNTDTQYF.

This clone was seen only a few times. The chain employs TRBV5-6 and TRBJ2-5; TRBD1 aligns across 7 bases. V lost 2 bases to trimming and J lost 12 bases; unmatched junction nucleotides: 16. CDR1 and CDR2 from the germline V gene are SGHDT and YYEEEE. The CDR3 runs to 15 residues. For the CDR3, the DNA is TGTGCCAGCAGCTTAACACTAGGACAGGCTCCGAAGGAGTACTTC. Translating it yields CASSLTLGQAPKEYF.

This chain connects TRBV5-1 to TRBJ1-1; 7 bases agree with TRBD1. This CDR3 is built from 14 residues. The germline gives CDR1 SGHRS, CDR2 YFSETQ. With V trimmed by 0 bases and J by 4 bases, 3 bases remained unmatched. The CDR3 DNA reads as TGCGCCAGCAGCTTGGTGACAGGGCCCACTGAAGCTTTCTTT. Translation gives CASSLVTGPTEAFF.

This chain uses TRBV2 with TRBJ2-1; D unclear. Germline-derived CDR1 and CDR2 are SNHLY and FYNNEI. This CDR3 spans 13 amino acids. V dropped 1 base and J dropped 7 bases, with 8 bases sitting between them. The CDR3 nucleotides read TGTGCCAGCAGTGAAGGGCGAGTTAATGAGCAGTTCTTC. Protein sequence: CASSEGRVNEQFF.

This clone was counted only a few times. Here the CDR3 reads CASTKGVYTEAFF. CDR3 nucleotides: TGTGCCAGCACCAAGGGGGTTTACACTGAAGCTTTCTTT. The rearrangement links TRBV6-5 to TRBJ1-1, with D tentatively TRBD1 (6 bases). Germline CDR1 and CDR2: MNHEY and SVGAGI. There are 13 residues in the CDR3. With 7 bases removed from V and 3 bases from J, the gap between germline ends came to 12 bases.

V gene TRBV29-1 combines with J gene TRBJ2-7; D gene ambiguous. The germline V gene has CDR1 SQVTM and CDR2 ANQGSEA. The ends were cut back, 3 bases at V and 8 bases at J, with 11 bases in the middle. The CDR3 loop spans 11 amino acids. CDR3 in amino acids: CSVDQAGKQYF. As DNA, the CDR3 is TGCAGCGTTGATCAGGCCGGTAAGCAGTACTTC.

With respect to this clone: Other DNA sequences within the sample encode an identical CDR3. The gene calls are TRBV5-1 and TRBJ2-3, with D uncertain. V lost 4 bases and J lost 2, with 5 bases in between. The germline CDR1 and CDR2 sequences are SGHRS and YFSETQ. CDR3 length equals 12 residues. The CDR3 DNA sequence: TGCGCCAGCAGCCTAGACACAGATACGCAGTATTTT. Protein sequence: CASSLDTDTQYF.

The V call is TRBV10-2, the J call TRBJ1-2, with a possible D match to TRBD1 (5 bases). This CDR3 is 13 amino acids long. V was trimmed by 8 bases and J by 4 bases, leaving 14 bases between them. CDR1 is WSHSY and CDR2 is SAAADI in the germline V gene. The CDR3 bases are TGCGCCAGCCGTCCCGGGACGGTCTATGGCTACACCTTC. Residues: CASRPGTVYGYTF.

The J gene is TRBJ2-1, the V gene TRBV5-4; tentatively, D is TRBD1 (6 bases). The CDR3 runs 13 residues. Germline CDR1 SGHNT, CDR2 YYREEE (reference sequence). V lost 0 bases and J 9 bases, leaving 10 bases between the germline ends. The CDR3: CASSLGRGGEQFF. The CDR3 region has the DNA TGTGCCAGCAGCTTGGGCAGGGGTGGTGAGCAGTTCTTC.

The J gene is TRBJ2-2, the V gene TRBV7-3; 12 bases are shared with TRBD1. CDR3 size: 19 residues. The germline V gene encodes CDR1 SGHTA and CDR2 FQGTGA. V dropped 5 bases and J dropped 7; count of bases not matched to a gene: 17. CDR3 amino acids: CASSATGTGGAEGVGELFF. CDR3 nucleotides: TGTGCCAGCAGCGCTACCGGGACAGGGGGCGCGGAGGGTGTCGGGGAGCTGTTTTTT.

The rearrangement joins TRBV6-1 to TRBJ1-6; weak D call: TRBD1 (6 bases). The CDR3 covers 17 residues. V lost 1 base, J lost 4 bases, and 14 bases lay in between. Germline loops: CDR1 MNHNS, CDR2 SASEGT. CDR3 nucleotides: TGTGCCAGCAGTGAAGGGAGTGGGGGGACATATAATTCACCCCTCCACTTT. Its protein is CASSEGSGGTYNSPLHF.

The CDR3 protein is CASSPGPSGNTIYF. The CDR3 DNA is TGTGCCAGCAGTCCCGGTCCCTCTGGAAACACCATATATTTT. The chain carries TRBV28 and TRBJ1-3, with unresolved D. Trimming cost V 5 bases and J 0 bases, with 8 bases left between them. The CDR3 is 14 residues long. The germline CDR1 and CDR2 sequences are MDHEN and SYDVKM.

This clone came up once. V gene TRBV7-8 combines with J gene TRBJ1-1; D is unclear. CDR1 is SGHVS and CDR2 is FQNEAQ in the germline V gene. Deletions cut 0 bases from V and 3 bases from J, with 11 bases between. The CDR3 consists of 15 residues. The CDR3 protein is CASSLAGPTHTEAFF. Written as DNA, the CDR3 is TGTGCCAGCAGCTTAGCAGGCCCGACTCACACTGAAGCTTTCTTT. Full variable domain (remainder filled in from reference TRBV7-8 and TRBJ1-1): GAGVSQSPRYKVAKRGQDVALRCDPISGHVSLFWYQQALGQGPEFLTYFQNEAQLDKSGLPSDRFFAERPEGSVSTLKIQRTQQEDSAVYLCASSLAGPTHTEAFFGQGTRLTVV.

The chain combines TRBV7-8 with TRBJ1-2; D call uncertain. This CDR3 comprises 12 residues. V dropped 3 bases and J dropped 2 bases, with 4 bases sitting between them. Germline V gene lookup returns CDR1 SGHVS and CDR2 FQNEAQ. CDR3 in DNA: TGTGCCAGCAGCTTTACCAACTATGGCTACACCTTC. Translation: CASSFTNYGYTF. Full variable domain (rest looked up from reference TRBV7-8 and TRBJ1-2): GAGVSQSPRYKVAKRGQDVALRCDPISGHVSLFWYQQALGQGPEFLTYFQNEAQLDKSGLPSDRFFAERPEGSVSTLKIQRTQQEDSAVYLCASSFTNYGYTFGSGTRLTVV.

About this clone: One end of the junction does not line up with germline, which may come from a read error. V gene TRBV18 combines with J gene TRBJ2-1; TRBD1 is a possible D gene (6 bases). This CDR3 comprises 12 residues. Germline V gives CDR1 KGHSH, CDR2 LQKENI. The CDR3 loop reads CASSPQGFEQFF. The CDR3 nucleotides read TGTGCCAGCTCGCCACAGGGTTTTGAGCAGTTCTTC. The entire variable domain, with the rest obtained from reference TRBV18 and TRBJ2-1, is as follows: NAGVMQNPRHLVRRRGQEARLRCSPMKGHSHVYWYRQLPEEGLKFMVYLQKENIIDESGMPKERFSAEFPKEGPSILRIQQVVRGDSAAYFCASSPQGFEQFFGPGTRLTVL.

V gene TRBV4-1 combines with J gene TRBJ2-5; possible D gene TRBD1, 5 bases. This CDR3 has 15 residues. Germline V lookup: CDR1 MGHRA, CDR2 YSYEKL. Trimming shortened V by 1 base and J by 1 base, and 10 bases separated the two germline ends. The chain's CDR3 is CASSQVEDSQETQYF. CDR3 nucleotides: TGCGCCAGCAGCCAAGTAGAAGACAGCCAAGAGACCCAGTACTTC.

The chain couples TRBV11-1 to TRBJ1-1; 12 bases match TRBD1. The J segment lost 4 bases and the V segment lost 5 bases, leaving 8 bases of the junction unmatched. CDR1 is SGHAT and CDR2 is FQDESV in the germline V gene (reference sequence). CDR3 length: 16 residues. As DNA, the CDR3 is TGTGCCAGCAGCCCTGGGACAGGGGGCGCGGGCACTGAAGCTTTCTTT. This sequence encodes CASSPGTGGAGTEAFF.

The J gene is TRBJ2-1, the V gene TRBV27; D call uncertain. The length of the CDR3 is 11 residues. The ends were cut back, 7 bases at V and 8 bases at J, with 9 bases in the middle. Germline V gene sequence: CDR1 MNHEY, CDR2 SMNVEV (reference sequence). CDR3: CASNRGDEQFF. Here the CDR3 DNA reads TGTGCCAGCAATAGAGGTGATGAGCAGTTCTTC.

The chain is built from TRBV11-2 and TRBJ1-3; D perhaps matches TRBD1 (5 bases). Deletions cut 5 bases from V and 1 base from J, with 15 bases between. The germline CDR1 and CDR2 sequences are SGHAT and FQNNGV. This CDR3 is built from 16 residues. CDR3 sequence: CASSLPGGTSGNTIYF. The CDR3, as DNA: TGTGCCAGCAGCCTCCCCGGGGGGACTTCTGGAAACACCATATATTTT.

The chain uses TRBV11-2 and TRBJ1-2; TRBD1 matches at 7 bases. V lost 5 bases, J lost 0 bases, and 6 bases stayed unmatched. Per the germline V gene, CDR1 is SGHAT and CDR2 is FQNNGV. This CDR3 contains 15 residues. The CDR3 nucleotides read TGTGCCAGCAGCCCGGACAGGAAAGCTAACTATGGCTACACCTTC. Translating it yields CASSPDRKANYGYTF.

The chain recombines TRBV5-4 with TRBJ2-4; 10 bases fit TRBD1. J was trimmed by 6 bases and V by 6 bases; bases with no gene match: 9. Germline V gene sequence: CDR1 SGHNT, CDR2 YYREEE (reference sequence). The CDR3 length is 15 residues. CDR3 residues: CASTVDRGAGNIQYF. For the CDR3, the DNA is TGTGCCAGCACCGTGGACAGGGGGGCGGGAAACATTCAGTACTTC.

V gene TRBV4-2 combines with J gene TRBJ1-5; no definite D call. The germline V and J ends were trimmed by 1 base and 7 bases, with 8 bases remaining between them. Germline V gene data show CDR1 as LGHNA and CDR2 as YNFKEQ. The CDR3 has 13 amino acids. The CDR3 loop is CASSQGGEQPQHF. The CDR3 nucleotides read TGTGCCAGCAGCCAAGGTGGGGAACAGCCCCAGCATTTT.